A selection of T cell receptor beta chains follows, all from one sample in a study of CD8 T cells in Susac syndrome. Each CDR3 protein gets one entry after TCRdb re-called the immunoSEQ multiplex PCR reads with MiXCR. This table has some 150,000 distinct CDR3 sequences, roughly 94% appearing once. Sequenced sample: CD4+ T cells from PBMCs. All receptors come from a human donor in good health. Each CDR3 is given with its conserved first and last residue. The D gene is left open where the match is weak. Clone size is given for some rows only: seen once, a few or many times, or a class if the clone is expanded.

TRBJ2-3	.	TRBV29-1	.	CSVGTYTDTQYF	TGCAGCGTTGGGACGTACACAGATACGCAGTATTTT
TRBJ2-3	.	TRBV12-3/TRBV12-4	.	CASSLDGSSTDTQYF	TGTGCCAGCAGTTTAGACGGCAGCAGCACAGATACGCAGTATTTT
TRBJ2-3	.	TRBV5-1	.	CASRMEAGRADTQYF	TGCGCCAGCAGAATGGAGGCAGGGCGCGCAGATACGCAGTATTTT
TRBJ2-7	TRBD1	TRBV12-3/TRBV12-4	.	CASSTGQASYEQYF	TGTGCCAGCAGCACCGGACAGGCGTCCTACGAGCAGTACTTC
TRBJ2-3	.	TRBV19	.	CASSITDTQYF	TGTGCCAGTAGTATTACAGATACGCAGTATTTT
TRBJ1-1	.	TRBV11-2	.	CASRLFSILGMNTEAFF	TGTGCCAGCAGATTATTTTCCATATTAGGCATGAACACTGAAGCTTTCTTT
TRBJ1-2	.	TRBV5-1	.	CASSSRPSYGYTF	TGCGCCAGCAGCAGCAGGCCGTCATATGGCTACACCTTC
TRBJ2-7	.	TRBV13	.	CASSFWTENSYEQYF	TGTGCCAGCAGTTTCTGGACTGAGAACTCCTACGAGCAGTACTTC
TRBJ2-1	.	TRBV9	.	CASTRSGHGYNEQFF	TGTGCCAGCACGAGGTCGGGACACGGCTACAATGAGCAGTTCTTC
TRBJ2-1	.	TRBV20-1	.	CSARAPLGNEQFF	TGCAGTGCTCGCGCTCCTTTGGGCAATGAGCAGTTCTTC
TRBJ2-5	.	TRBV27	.	CASSSTFSRGETQYF	TGTGCCAGCAGTTCAACTTTCTCAAGGGGGGAGACCCAGTACTTC
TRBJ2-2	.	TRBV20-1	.	CSARDRRAGPGELFF	TGCAGTGCTAGAGATCGTCGGGCAGGTCCCGGGGAGCTGTTTTTT
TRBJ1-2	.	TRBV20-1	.	CSATMDPANYGYTF	TGCAGTGCTACGATGGACCCAGCTAACTATGGCTACACCTTC
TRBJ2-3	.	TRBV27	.	CASSLSPGPRTDTQYF	TGTGCCAGCAGTCTCTCCCCGGGCCCTAGAACAGATACGCAGTATTTT
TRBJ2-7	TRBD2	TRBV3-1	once	CASSPQRELEQYF	TGTGCCAGCAGCCCCCAGCGGGAGTTAGAGCAGTACTTC